The clone carrying this TCR beta chain has a count of ten or more. Its specificity is unknown. This specimen belongs to a study of beta chain bispecific antibodies for T cell cancers. TCRdb analysed the 5' RACE reads with MiXCR anew, one entry per CDR3 protein. The table includes some 17,000 distinct CDR3 sequences, 2% to 2.5% detected once. Study results and limitations: Normal T cells contributed less of the targeted TRBV signal than the leukemia cells did.

Blood mononuclear cells were expanded for 3 days using either OKT3 anti-CD3 antibody or CD3/CD28 beads. This TCR was recovered from a human donor in good health. Some clones in this sample may be carry-over from other donors' samples. The sequenced material came from healthy donor T cells cultured with leukemia cells.

CDR3 sequence (DNA): TGTGCCAGCAGTGTCGGACAGGGGGCCTCCGGCTACACCTTC. Protein product: CASSVGQGASGYTF. This chain links TRBV25-1 with TRBJ1-2; TRBD1 aligns across 11 bases. Germline CDR1 and CDR2: MGHDK and SYGVNS. V lost 4 bases to trimming and J lost 8 bases; unmatched junction nucleotides: 6. The CDR3 loop spans 14 amino acids.